This T cell receptor (beta chain) was obtained from a study of blood T cell repertoires in COVID-19. Study as a whole: T cells, B-cell-depleted T cells, or PBMCs supplied cDNA or gDNA.

The CDR3 has 12 residues. V lost 3 bases to trimming and J lost 13 bases, with 15 bases between them. Sequencing used immunoSEQ multiplex PCR; TCRdb keeps in-frame clones, though not all of them. The sample consists of about 130,000 clones, roughly 83% of them appearing once. The chain couples TRBV12-3 or TRBV12-4 to TRBJ1-2; D not resolved. The receptor's source is a man aged 40-50 years with active or convalescent COVID-19. Specimen: peripheral blood. The CDR3: CASSFGRTTGTF. In DNA form, the CDR3 reads TGTGCCAGCAGTTTTGGCCGCACTACCGGCACCTTC.